One and the same sample provided the 30 T cell receptor beta chains below, sequenced in a study of CD8+CD57+ T cells in acquired aplastic anemia. All sequencing subjects had displayed CD8+CD57+ cell expansion on flow cytometry. Genomic DNA, the template, was used for profiling of the TCR beta VDJ and CDR3. TCRdb passed the reads through MiXCR, listing each CDR3 protein once. The table lists approximately 220,000 distinct CDR3 sequences, around 43% of them singletons. The sequenced material came from sorted CD4+, CD8+, or CD8+CD57+ T cells (not recorded which) from PBMCs. The source of these receptors is a human donor with aplastic anemia.

This clonotype was observed once. The chain employs TRBV9 and TRBJ2-3; perhaps TRBD1 as D (6 bases). Between the trimmed V and J ends, which lost 3 bases and 8 bases, there was a span of 10 bases. The CDR3 runs 12 residues. CDR1 and CDR2 (germline): SGDLS, YYNGEE. In nucleotides, the CDR3 is TGTGCCAGCAGCGGCACAGGGTCTACGCAGTATTTT. It yields the protein CASSGTGSTQYF. Drawing the rest from reference TRBV9 and TRBJ2-3, the complete variable domain is DSGVTQTPKHLITATGQRVTLRCSPRSGDLSVYWYQQSLDQGLQFLIQYYNGEERAKGNILERFSAQQFPDLHSELNLSSLELGDSALYFCASSGTGSTQYFGPGTRLTVL.

This clonotype was counted many times. The V and J genes are TRBV14 and TRBJ1-2; 7 nucleotides align to TRBD1. Germline V gives CDR1 SGHDN, CDR2 FVKESK. The CDR3 covers 15 residues. The V segment lost 2 bases and the J segment 3 bases; nucleotides outside the gene matches: 6. CDR3 in DNA: TGTGCCAGCAGCCAAATGGACAGGCGATACTATGGCTACACCTTC. Amino acids: CASSQMDRRYYGYTF.

The chain combines TRBV14 with TRBJ2-1; D call uncertain. The CDR3 is made up of 13 amino acids. V lost 0 bases and J lost 14, with 14 bases in between. Per germline, CDR1 SGHDN and CDR2 FVKESK. CDR3 protein: CASSQDYDRREFF. CDR3 DNA sequence: TGTGCCAGCAGCCAAGATTACGATAGGAGAGAGTTCTTC.

This clonotype was detected ten times or more. This chain joins TRBV15 and TRBJ1-3, with D possibly being TRBD1 (6 bases). The V gene lost 5 bases and the J gene lost 2 bases, with 13 bases spanning the gap. The CDR3 loop spans 15 amino acids. Germline CDR1 is LNHNV and CDR2 is YYDKDF (reference sequence). The CDR3 spells CATSGKGGTGNTIYF. The CDR3 coding sequence is TGTGCCACCAGCGGTAAGGGGGGCACTGGAAACACCATATATTTT.

This clonotype was seen ten or more times. V is TRBV6-5 and J is TRBJ1-2; the D gene is possibly TRBD1 (6 bases). The V and J ends lost 2 bases and 7 bases respectively, with 8 bases between them. Germline CDR1 and CDR2: MNHEY and SVGAGI. The length of the CDR3 is 12 residues. In DNA, the CDR3 is TGTGCCAGCAGTTACGGGGGCACTGGCTACACCTTC. Protein sequence: CASSYGGTGYTF.

Details on this clonotype: The junction departs from germline at one end; a sequencing error may be responsible. The chain combines TRBV25-1 with TRBJ2-4; D possibly corresponds to TRBD2 (7 bases). The CDR3 totals 14 residues. Looked up from germline, CDR1 is MGHDK and CDR2 is SYGVNS. The CDR3 DNA follows: TGTGCCAGCAGTCTTACGGGGAGGGGGAACATTCGGTACTTC. Translating gives CASSLTGRGNIRYF.

This clonotype appeared a few times. The chain is built from TRBV6-5 and TRBJ2-7, with D perhaps matching TRBD1 (6 bases). CDR3 size: 15 residues. The V gene lost 8 bases and the J gene lost 2 bases, with 19 bases spanning the gap. CDR1 MNHEY and CDR2 SVGAGI come from the germline V gene. CDR3 sequence (DNA): TGTGCCAGCTCTCCGGATAACAGGGCTACCTACGAGCAGTACTTC. This encodes CASSPDNRATYEQYF.

V and J are TRBV10-3 and TRBJ2-7; TRBD1 aligns across 9 bases. In germline, CDR1 is ENHRY, CDR2 SYGVKD. J lost 5 bases, V lost 11 bases, and 10 bases had no gene match. The length of the CDR3 is 13 residues. In DNA form, the CDR3 reads TGTGCCGCCGCCGGGACAGGGTCTCACGAGCAGTACTTC. Translated: CAAAGTGSHEQYF.

A single count supports this clonotype. The chain is built from TRBV2 and TRBJ2-3; no reliable D call. CDR1 is SNHLY and CDR2 is FYNNEI in the germline V gene. V lost 8 bases and J 6 bases, leaving 9 bases between the germline ends. The CDR3 is 11 residues long. The CDR3 here is CASASGDTQYF. The CDR3 coding sequence is TGTGCCAGCGCCAGTGGTGATACGCAGTATTTT.

This chain links TRBV19 with TRBJ1-6; D remains ambiguous. Per germline, CDR1 LNHDA and CDR2 SQIVND (reference sequence). This CDR3 spans 12 amino acids. The ends were cut back, 6 bases at V and 9 bases at J, with 9 bases in the middle. The CDR3 sequence: CASRGRVSPLHF. The CDR3 DNA sequence: TGTGCCAGTAGAGGTAGGGTTTCACCCCTCCACTTT.

This chain connects TRBV24-1 to TRBJ2-6; no reliable D call. Deletions cut 2 bases from V and 0 bases from J, with 4 bases between. This CDR3 spans 15 amino acids. Germline V lookup: CDR1 KGHDR, CDR2 SFDVKD. The CDR3 loop reads CATSDWVSGANVLTF. The CDR3 bases are TGTGCCACCAGTGATTGGGTCTCTGGGGCCAACGTCCTGACTTTC.

This chain links TRBV19 with TRBJ2-7, with 9 bases fitting TRBD1. The V gene end was trimmed by 6 bases and the J gene end by 4 bases; junction bases not matched to a gene: 1. The germline V gene has CDR1 LNHDA and CDR2 SQIVND (reference sequence). The length of the CDR3 is 12 residues. CDR3 DNA sequence: TGTGCCAGTAGGACAGGGGGGTACGAGCAGTACTTC. Protein sequence: CASRTGGYEQYF.

As concerns this clonotype: Since a much larger clone is just one base distant, this may be a read error. The chain is built from TRBV5-6 and TRBJ2-3, with a possible D match to TRBD2 (6 bases). Per the germline V gene, CDR1 is SGHDT and CDR2 is YYEEEE. The CDR3 is made up of 13 amino acids. Between the trimmed V and J ends, which lost 2 bases and 5 bases, there was a span of 9 bases. The CDR3 here is CASSFGAGDTQYF. CDR3 in DNA: TGTGCCAGCAGCTTCGGAGCGGGAGATACGCAGTATTTT.

There are many counts of this clonotype. CDR3 residues: CATSRDYPADEQYF. DNA of the CDR3: TGTGCCACCAGCAGAGATTACCCTGCCGATGAGCAGTACTTC. The chain is built from TRBV15 and TRBJ2-7; D remains unclear. Germline V lookup: CDR1 LNHNV, CDR2 YYDKDF (reference sequence). The CDR3 is made up of 14 amino acids. V lost 0 bases and J 7 bases, leaving 13 bases between the germline ends.

This clonotype was picked up many times. V gene TRBV19 combines with J gene TRBJ2-2, with 9 bases lining up with TRBD1. CDR1 and CDR2 from the germline V gene are LNHDA and SQIVND (reference sequence). The CDR3 covers 15 residues. J gave up 6 bases and V 4 bases, and 6 bases lay outside the gene matches. DNA of the CDR3: TGTGCCAGTAGTACAGACAGGGGGGGGTCCGGGGAGCTGTTTTTT. Protein: CASSTDRGGSGELFF.

With respect to this clonotype: The junction differs from germline at one of its ends, possibly a read error. The V call is TRBV19, the J call TRBJ1-4; D is undetermined. There are 11 residues in the CDR3. Germline CDR1 LNHDA, CDR2 SQIVND (reference sequence). CDR3 coding DNA: TGCGCCAGTGGTCCGGGGATGAAACTGTTTTTT. It specifies CASGPGMKLFF. Combining the CDR3 with reference TRBV19 and TRBJ1-4 gives the whole variable domain DGGITQSPKYLFRKEGQNVTLSCEQNLNHDAMYWYRQDPGQGLRLIYYSQIVNDFQKGDIAEGYSVSREKKESFPLTVTSAQKNPTAFYLCASGPGMKLFFGSGTQLSVL.

A note on this clonotype: A read error may be the cause here, since a much bigger clone is one base away. This chain uses TRBV20-1 with TRBJ2-6; 7 bases align to TRBD1. The V and J ends lost 1 base and 0 bases, in that order; junction bases with no gene match: 15. Germline CDR1 and CDR2: DFQATT and SNEGSKA (reference sequence). There are 20 residues in the CDR3. In DNA, the CDR3 is TGCAGTGCTAGAGTCCCGGGACAGAAAATCGTTAGCTCTGGGGCCAACGTCCTGACTTTC. Protein sequence: CSARVPGQKIVSSGANVLTF.

The chain has TRBV24-1 and TRBJ2-1; D is uncertain. The CDR3 extends over 14 amino acids. The germline V gene encodes CDR1 KGHDR and CDR2 SFDVKD. V lost 11 bases to trimming and J lost 8 bases, with 21 bases between them. The CDR3 region has the DNA TGTGCCAGCTCACCGCTCCACCTGTGGCATGAGCAGTTCTTC. It yields the protein CASSPLHLWHEQFF.

This clonotype was seen many times. This chain uses TRBV5-8 with TRBJ1-1; no firm D call. CDR3 length equals 14 residues. V lost 9 bases, J lost 4 bases, and 19 bases lay in between. Germline lookup yields CDR1 SGHTS and CDR2 YDEGEE. CDR3 loop: CATTRAGSATEAFF. CDR3 in DNA: TGTGCCACCACGCGGGCGGGGTCGGCCACTGAAGCTTTCTTT.

This clonotype was picked up one time. The chain links TRBV10-2 to TRBJ1-5, with 7 nucleotides matching TRBD1. The CDR3 runs 18 residues. J was trimmed by 4 bases and V by 2 bases; bases with no gene match: 14. Germline values: CDR1 WSHSY, CDR2 SAAADI. In nucleotides, the CDR3 is TGCGCCAGCAGTGAGCGGCCTTCTTGGGGACAGTCAAATCAGCCCCAGCATTTT. Its translation is CASSERPSWGQSNQPQHF.

The V call is TRBV7-3, the J call TRBJ1-6; possibly TRBD1 for D (6 bases). The CDR3 totals 13 residues. Germline lookup yields CDR1 SGHTA and CDR2 FQGTGA. V was pared by 6 bases and J by 8 bases, with 11 bases between. The CDR3 nucleotides are TGTGCCAGCAGACCATACAGGGATTCACCCCTCCACTTT. This codes for CASRPYRDSPLHF.

This clonotype was counted a few times. A much more abundant neighbour one base away suggests this may be a read error. This rearrangement joins TRBV7-8 to TRBJ1-2, with D tentatively TRBD1 (5 bases). Germline values: CDR1 SGHVS, CDR2 FQNEAQ. The CDR3 contains 14 residues. Trimming took off 3 bases at V and 4 bases at J, with 12 bases between the two ends. The CDR3 DNA sequence: TGTGCCAGCAGCTTCCCGACAGCAACCTATGGCTACACCTTC. Translated: CASSFPTATYGYTF. The full variable domain, in which reference TRBV7-8 and TRBJ1-2 provide the parts outside the CDR3, is GAGVSQSPRYKVAKRGQDVALRCDPISGHVSLFWYQQALGQGPEFLTYFQNEAQLDKSGLPSDRFFAERPEGSVSTLKIQRTQQEDSAVYLCASSFPTATYGYTFGSGTRLTVV.

This clonotype was observed a few times. The chain has TRBV12-3 or TRBV12-4 and TRBJ1-3, with D maybe TRBD1 (5 bases). The V gene lost 7 bases and the J gene lost 4 bases, with 17 bases spanning the gap. This CDR3 has 15 residues. The CDR3 DNA reads as TGTGCCAGCAAGTCGAGGGGAAAGTCCGGAAACACCATATATTTT. Translation gives CASKSRGKSGNTIYF.

This clonotype was recorded many times. This chain joins TRBV15 and TRBJ2-7, with no clear D. Germline-derived CDR1 and CDR2 are LNHNV and YYDKDF (reference sequence). V lost 4 bases and J lost 4, with 14 bases in between. This CDR3 is 14 amino acids long. The CDR3 nucleotides read TGTGCCACCAGCATGAGGCGGTCCAGTTACGAGCAGTACTTC. This translates into CATSMRRSSYEQYF.

This clonotype was seen at least ten times. This rearrangement joins TRBV7-2 to TRBJ2-2; TRBD2 matches 10 bases. Unmatched junction bases numbered 8, after V lost 5 bases and J lost 2 bases. This CDR3 has 17 amino acids. Germline CDR1 and CDR2: SGHTA and FQGNSA. For the CDR3, the DNA is TGTGCCAGCAGCGCATTTCCTAGCGGGGGAAACACCGGGGAGCTGTTTTTT. Its protein is CASSAFPSGGNTGELFF. Supplemented by reference TRBV7-2 and TRBJ2-2, the full variable domain reads GAGVSQSPSNKVTEKGKDVELRCDPISGHTALYWYRQSLGQGLEFLIYFQGNSAPDKSGLPSDRFSAERTGGSVSTLTIQRTQQEDSAVYLCASSAFPSGGNTGELFFGEGSRLTVL.

This clonotype was seen at least ten times. The chain combines TRBV10-3 with TRBJ1-1, with D possibly being TRBD1 (5 bases). The CDR3 spans 15 residues. Per germline, CDR1 ENHRY and CDR2 SYGVKD. V lost 0 bases to trimming and J lost 0 bases, with 8 bases between them. CDR3 nucleotide sequence: TGTGCCATCAGTGAGTCTATAGGGGTGAACACTGAAGCTTTCTTT. As protein: CAISESIGVNTEAFF.

Note on this clonotype: A much larger clone differs by one base, so this may be a read error. This rearrangement joins TRBV10-1 to TRBJ2-1; D unresolved. Trimming shortened V by 6 bases and J by 6 bases, and 15 bases separated the two germline ends. Germline CDR1 is WNHNN and CDR2 is SYGVQD (reference sequence). The CDR3 runs 14 residues. The DNA for the CDR3 is TGCGCCAGCAGCCAAGATCTCTCGAGCAATGAGCAGTTCTTC. It encodes CASSQDLSSNEQFF.

This clonotype occurred a few times. The rearrangement uses TRBV30 and TRBJ1-2; possible D gene TRBD1, 5 bases. This CDR3 spans 12 amino acids. Germline CDR1 is GTSNPN and CDR2 is SVGIG (reference sequence). Trimming removed 8 bases at V and 5 bases at J, with 15 bases between. Here the CDR3 DNA reads TGTGCCCGGGGAGGGGTGGAGTATGGCTACACCTTC. This sequence encodes CARGGVEYGYTF.

This clonotype was seen a few times. The chain links TRBV27 to TRBJ2-1, with D possibly being TRBD1 or TRBD2 (5 bases each). Germline CDR1 reads MNHEY; CDR2 reads SMNVEV (reference sequence). The CDR3 covers 15 residues. Trimming cost V 2 bases and J 4 bases, with 12 bases left between them. The CDR3 loop reads CASSLPGSSYNEQFF. As DNA, the CDR3 is TGTGCCAGCAGTTTACCAGGGAGTAGTTACAATGAGCAGTTCTTC.

This clonotype was recorded at least ten times. CDR3 loop: CASSQTGGDTEAFF. The CDR3 DNA is TGTGCCAGCAGCCAGACAGGGGGGGACACTGAAGCTTTCTTT. The chain couples TRBV13 to TRBJ1-1; 9 bases align to TRBD1. This CDR3 contains 14 residues. Trimming took 5 bases from V and 3 from J; bases not matched to a gene: 4. CDR1 and CDR2 (germline): PRHDT, FYEKMQ (reference sequence).